The rows below give T cell receptor beta chains drawn from one sample of a study of T cells in Graves' hyperthyroidism and ophthalmopathy. MiXCR, run by TCRdb on the multiplex PCR reads, gives a single entry per CDR3 protein. The table shows about 500,000 distinct CDR3 sequences, with more than 15% occurring only once. The sequencing sample was made of blood. Receptors were obtained from a woman aged 25 to 39 with Graves' ophthalmopathy. The CDR3 runs from the conserved cysteine through the conserved F or W. The D gene is left open where the match is weak. For some rows the clone size is stated as once, few or many, or as a class when expanded; others skip it.

>NA|NA|11|TRBJ2-3|TRBV12-3/TRBV12-4
CTSSLTDTQYF
TGTACCAGCAGTTTAACAGATACGCAGTATTTT
>NA|NA|12|TRBJ2-1|TRBV6-5
CASSYSYNEQFF
TGTGCCAGCAGTTACAGCTACAATGAGCAGTTCTTC
>NA|NA|16|TRBJ2-5|TRBV28
CATSVSGFALTGTQYF
TGTGCCACCTCGGTTAGTGGCTTTGCGTTAACGGGGACCCAGTACTTC
>NA|NA|15|TRBJ2-3|TRBV20-1
CSARAGGHSTDTQYF
TGCAGTGCTAGAGCTGGGGGACACAGCACAGATACGCAGTATTTT
>TRBD2|many|16|TRBJ2-1|TRBV6-1
CASSQRAGTSYNEQFF
TGTGCCAGCAGTCAAAGAGCGGGGACCTCCTACAATGAGCAGTTCTTC
>NA|few|15|TRBJ2-4|TRBV6-2/TRBV6-3
CASRRQVRAKNIQYF
TGTGCCAGCAGAAGACAGGTTCGCGCCAAAAACATTCAGTACTTC
>TRBD2|NA|21|TRBJ2-6|TRBV19
CASRANPTSGSRPSGANVLTF
TGTGCCAGTAGGGCAAACCCGACTAGCGGGTCCAGACCCTCTGGGGCCAACGTCCTGACTTTC
>NA|NA|13|TRBJ2-7|TRBV14
CASSQELGGEQYF
TGTGCCAGCAGCCAAGAATTGGGAGGCGAGCAGTACTTC
>NA|NA|13|TRBJ1-3|TRBV27
CASAWTAGNTIYF
TGTGCCAGCGCCTGGACAGCAGGAAACACCATATATTTT
>TRBD1|NA|18|TRBJ2-1|TRBV11-2
CASSRDREALFSYNEQFF
TGTGCCAGCAGCCGGGACAGGGAGGCCCTCTTCTCCTACAATGAGCAGTTCTTC
>TRBD2|NA|13|TRBJ2-1|TRBV7-9
CAGVQAGYNEQFF
TGTGCCGGGGTGCAAGCGGGATACAATGAGCAGTTCTTC
>NA|NA|16|TRBJ2-1|TRBV4-3
CASSQEVLSSYNEQFF
TGCGCCAGCAGCCAAGAGGTCTTGAGTTCCTACAATGAGCAGTTCTTC
>TRBD2|few|16|TRBJ2-1|TRBV24-1
CATSPGTSGIYNEQFF
TGTGCCACCAGTCCCGGGACTAGCGGGATCTACAATGAGCAGTTCTTC
>NA|NA|13|TRBJ2-4|TRBV30
CAHFRLTKNIQYF
TGTGCCCACTTTCGGTTAACCAAAAACATTCAGTACTTC
>TRBD2|NA|15|TRBJ2-2|TRBV27
CATAGLAGGGGELFF
TGTGCCACCGCAGGACTAGCGGGAGGGGGCGGGGAGCTGTTTTTT
>NA|many|12|TRBJ1-1|TRBV20-1
CSAPKGNTEAFF
TGCAGTGCCCCGAAGGGGAACACTGAAGCTTTCTTT
>TRBD1|NA|15|TRBJ1-3|TRBV20-1
CSARGQEDSGNTIYF
TGCAGTGCTAGGGGACAGGAAGACTCTGGAAACACCATATATTTT
>NA|NA|14|TRBJ2-3|TRBV27
CASSFPGAQDTQYF
TGTGCCAGCAGTTTTCCAGGGGCCCAAGATACGCAGTATTTT
>TRBD1|few|16|TRBJ2-3|TRBV4-2
CASSHAGQGGTDTQYF
TGTGCCAGCAGCCACGCGGGACAGGGTGGCACAGATACGCAGTATTTT
>NA|NA|15|TRBJ2-6|TRBV6-2/TRBV6-3
CASSDSVSGANVLTF
TGTGCCAGCAGTGATTCGGTCTCTGGGGCCAACGTCCTGACTTTC
>NA|many|12|TRBJ1-5|TRBV7-2
CASSLPTQPQHF
TGTGCCAGCAGCTTACCGACGCAGCCCCAGCATTTT
>TRBD1|few|14|TRBJ1-1|TRBV10-3
CAISEIGGYTEAFF
TGTGCCATCAGTGAGATAGGGGGCTACACTGAAGCTTTCTTT
>NA|few|15|TRBJ2-3|TRBV7-9
CASSLAWSSTDTQYF
TGTGCCAGCAGCTTAGCGTGGTCTAGCACAGATACGCAGTATTTT
>NA|many|13|TRBJ2-7|TRBV6-1
CASRNYPAGEQYF
TGTGCCAGCAGAAATTACCCGGCTGGCGAGCAGTACTTC
>NA|NA|14|TRBJ2-7|TRBV12-3/TRBV12-4
CASSGTGKSYEQYF
TGTGCCAGCAGCGGAACAGGGAAATCCTACGAGCAGTACTTC
>TRBD2|NA|15|TRBJ2-5|TRBV5-1
CASSWGGGEEETQYF
TGCGCCAGCAGCTGGGGGGGAGGCGAGGAAGAGACCCAGTACTTC
>TRBD1|many|13|TRBJ2-1|TRBV12-3/TRBV12-4
CASSLRGGGEQFF
TGTGCCAGCAGTTTAAGAGGGGGCGGTGAGCAGTTCTTC
>NA|NA|16|TRBJ1-6|TRBV28
CAGSLYWGDKGSPLHF
TGTGCCGGCAGTTTATACTGGGGAGACAAAGGGTCACCCCTCCACTTT
>NA|many|15|TRBJ2-1|TRBV20-1
CSARDPPTTLNEQFF
TGCAGTGCTAGAGATCCCCCGACGACCTTGAATGAGCAGTTCTTC
>NA|few|13|TRBJ2-7|TRBV29-1
CSVGMGISREQYF
TGCAGCGTTGGAATGGGAATCTCTCGCGAGCAGTACTTC
>NA|few|14|TRBJ2-3|TRBV24-1
CATSAGRRTDTQYF
TGTGCCACCAGTGCAGGGCGTCGCACAGATACGCAGTATTTT
>TRBD2|many|14|TRBJ2-4|TRBV29-1
CSVAYGRTIKIQYF
TGCAGCGTTGCTTACGGGAGGACAATAAAAATTCAGTACTTC
>TRBD2|once|15|TRBJ2-7|TRBV19
CASSISREATYEQYF
TGTGCCAGTAGTATATCACGGGAGGCGACCTACGAGCAGTACTTC
>TRBD1|NA|18|TRBJ2-2|TRBV19
CASSLRGTAQASTGELFF
TGTGCCAGTAGTCTCAGGGGGACAGCTCAGGCGAGTACCGGGGAGCTGTTTTTT
>NA|few|12|TRBJ2-1|TRBV12-5
CASGLARNEQFF
TGTGCTAGTGGCCTCGCCCGGAATGAGCAGTTCTTC
>NA|NA|17|TRBJ1-5|TRBV2
CASSERWPNRGNQPQHF
TGTGCCAGCAGTGAACGGTGGCCTAATAGAGGGAATCAGCCCCAGCATTTT
>NA|NA|15|TRBJ2-2|TRBV5-1
CASSLGRSNTGELFF
TGCGCCAGCAGCTTGGGACGGTCGAACACCGGGGAGCTGTTTTTT
>NA|NA|14|TRBJ1-2|TRBV4-1
CASSPGTVKYGHTF
TGCGCCAGCAGCCCCGGGACGGTGAAGTATGGCCACACCTTC
>NA|few|16|TRBJ2-7|TRBV4-1
CASSQDEGSGDYEQYF
TGCGCCAGCAGCCAAGATGAAGGTAGCGGAGACTACGAGCAGTACTTC
>NA|few|14|TRBJ1-1|TRBV4-3
CASSQAPGNPEAFF
TGCGCCAGCAGCCAAGCTCCGGGCAACCCGGAAGCTTTCTTT